This TCR beta chain was identified during a study of blood T cell repertoires in COVID-19. At the level of the study: From T cells, B-cell-depleted T cells, or PBMCs came the material, which was cDNA or gDNA.

The study drew participants aged about 18 to 89 years from under 30 US areas. Sequencing was performed with immunoSEQ multiplex PCR; in TCRdb, only in-frame clones are kept and a portion is missing. The sample consists of some 380,000 clones, 88% of them appearing once. This CDR3 contains 13 residues. The V gene lost 3 bases and the J gene lost 4 bases, with 7 bases spanning the gap. Germline values: CDR1 LNHNV, CDR2 YYDKDF (reference sequence). This clone has only one observation. This TCR was sampled from a woman between 35 and 50 years old with acute COVID-19. The chain carries TRBV15 and TRBJ1-3; no definite D call. Sequenced: PBMCs or T cells enriched from blood (not recorded which). The CDR3 region has the DNA TGTGCCACCAGCAGGCCAGAAGGAAACACCATATATTTT. Translated: CATSRPEGNTIYF.